This T cell receptor beta chain originates from a study of T-cell memory formation after mild COVID-19. TCRdb itself ran the 5' RACE reads through MiXCR, one entry per CDR3 protein. This sample has roughly 600,000 distinct CDR3 sequences, with more than 15% found just once. There are 17 residues in the CDR3. The ends were cut back, 3 bases at V and 0 bases at J, with 17 bases in the middle. CDR1 SGHVS and CDR2 FQNEAQ come from the germline V gene. This rearrangement joins TRBV7-8 to TRBJ1-2; tentative D call: TRBD1 (6 bases). The clonotype originates from an adult woman who had mild COVID-19 (a few samples of this study predate the infection). Cell type and time point are not known. Source material: PBMCs or a T cell subset sorted from them (not recorded which). The CDR3, as DNA: TGTGCCAGCAGCTTCGACGGGACACTTCCAGCTAACTATGGCTACACCTTC. The encoded protein is CASSFDGTLPANYGYTF.